This TCR beta chain derives from a study of T cell repertoires in cytomegalovirus infection (dated by TCRdb to the late 2010s). Study-wide context: Peptide stimulations targeted recently identified HLA-C-restricted CMV epitopes, whose presentation resists viral immunomodulation, together with well-studied HLA-B-restricted epitopes. Donor HLA type was relevant to the analysis, as public TCR beta signatures indicated carriage of CMV infection together with the matching HLA type. Beyond this particular receptor, the publication reports: The ex vivo response was dominated by HLA-C-restricted CMV-specific TCR beta clonotypes, which also provided the single most frequent clonotype in two of eight donors. In both this cohort and an independent roughly 350-donor cohort, the cumulative frequency of public TCR beta family members distinguished carriers of CMV infection plus the relevant HLA type.

The sequencer was an Illumina HiSeq 1500. The raw public data were reprocessed by TCRdb itself: fastp quality trimming at Q25, MiXCR clonotype calling, in-frame beta chains only. Identical CDR3 protein sequences are pooled into one entry, listed with their most common genes and DNA. The sample yields about a million distinct CDR3 sequences; roughly 30% were counted once. The ten largest account for under 15% of the sample. Based on the germline V gene, the CDR1 and CDR2 sequences are SGHVS and FNYEAQ. Relative to germline, V is missing 5 bases and J is missing 2 bases, with 3 bases of the junction outside any gene match. The CDR3 runs 15 residues from the cysteine to the phenylalanine. Just the 45-base CDR3 DNA is kept, in frame starting at base 1. The label giving this sample's treatment or condition can be read as: in vitro stimulation with specific CMV peptide epitopes to enrich CMV-specific T cells.

This clonotype was counted ten times or more. Its binding antigen is unknown. No base quality information exists; no much larger clone differs at one position. The sequenced sample was cultured CD8+ T cells from PBMCs, obtained from culture after CMV antigen stimulation. The origin of this receptor is a human donor in good health (CMV status not recorded). Some clones in this sample may be carry-over from other donors' samples. The chain is assembled from TRBV7-6 and TRBJ2-1; 10 central bases correspond to TRBD1. The DNA sequence is given as TGTGCCAGCAGCGTCGGACAGGGGGCCTACAATGAGCAGTTCTTC. Translated, it gives CASSVGQGAYNEQFF.